Sequencing of this T cell receptor beta chain was carried out in a study of blood T cell repertoires in COVID-19. Whole-study context: The United States, Italy and Spain were the sources of the acute and convalescent COVID-19 samples. PBMCs, B-cell-depleted T cells, or T cells were the source of the cDNA or gDNA that made up the material.

Per the original data handling: From reference gene primer amplification, estimates of nucleated cell counts were derived. Sequenced by immunoSEQ multiplex PCR; TCRdb stores in-frame clones only, minus some. The V and J calls and the clone size are those of that table, but D and trimming were determined from the DNA. The table records fewer than 120,000 clones, under 75% of them present only once. By proportion, this clone is medium-sized. Other DNA sequences within the sample encode an identical CDR3. Germline CDR1 and CDR2: MNHNS and SASEGT. V was shortened by 1 base and J by 3 bases, with 12 bases between the two germline ends. The CDR3 is 15 residues long.

This clonotype was sampled from a woman aged 60-70 years with acute or convalescent COVID-19. The rearrangement joins TRBV6-1 to TRBJ1-1; weak D call: TRBD1 (6 bases). Sequencing was performed on peripheral blood. The CDR3 coding sequence is TGTGCCAGCAGTGAAGGGACAGCCGGGCACACTGAAGCTTTCTTT. Translated: CASSEGTAGHTEAFF.